The 4 T cell receptor beta chains below come from one sample, sequenced in a study of OX40 agonist ivuxolimab in advanced cancers. TCRdb's table, derived via immunoSEQ multiplex PCR, lists solely in-frame clones and lacks some. The table has about 83,000 clones, just over 90% seen once. The sample consisted of CD4+ or CD8+ T cells sorted from blood, taken in a trial of the OX40 agonist ivuxolimab. The receptors were sampled from an adult with an advanced solid tumor such as melanoma, head and neck, liver or kidney cancer.

Only one count was recorded for this clone. CDR3: CASSLDSHTDTQYF. The CDR3 DNA follows: TGTGCCAGCAGCTTGGACAGCCACACAGATACGCAGTATTTT. This chain joins TRBV7-7 and TRBJ2-3, with a possible D match to TRBD1 (6 bases). The germline gives CDR1 SSHAT, CDR2 FNYEAQ (reference sequence). The CDR3 consists of 14 residues. V lost 3 bases and J lost 2, with 9 bases in between.

This chain uses TRBV28 with TRBJ2-4, with D possibly being TRBD2 (6 bases). Germline CDR1 is MDHEN and CDR2 is SYDVKM. This CDR3 comprises 14 residues. V was pared by 5 bases and J by 6 bases, with 14 bases between. CDR3 region: CASSMGGVGNIQYF. As DNA, the CDR3 is TGTGCCAGCAGTATGGGCGGGGTTGGAAACATTCAGTACTTC.

This clone has just one count. The chain has TRBV29-1 and TRBJ2-7, with D unclear. V shed 0 bases and J shed 3 bases, with 9 bases lying between them. From germline, CDR1 is SQVTM and CDR2 ANQGSEA. This CDR3 comprises 13 residues. Here the CDR3 reads CSVEDRVLYEQYF. CDR3 DNA: TGCAGCGTTGAAGATCGGGTCCTCTACGAGCAGTACTTC.

V is TRBV7-9 and J is TRBJ2-1; TRBD2 aligns across 14 bases. The CDR3 has 16 amino acids. With V trimmed by 5 bases and J by 2 bases, 2 bases remained unmatched. The germline V gene encodes CDR1 SEHNR and CDR2 FQNEAQ (reference sequence). Written as DNA, the CDR3 is TGTGCCAGCAGCGGACTAGCGGGAGGCGCCTACAATGAGCAGTTCTTC. It is translated as CASSGLAGGAYNEQFF.